Listed below are T cell receptor beta chains from one sample, sequenced in a study of shared T cell receptors in the human thymus. Method: immunoSEQ multiplex PCR; TCRdb's copy keeps in-frame clones and lacks some. The profile shows 600,000 to 900,000 clones, over 75% of them singletons. The same sample was also studied in work on human thymus T cells.

The sequenced sample was thymocytes. These receptors were obtained from a girl less than two years old with a congenital heart defect. The CDR3 runs from the conserved cysteine through the conserved F or W. The order of the fields is J gene, clone size, V gene, CDR3 protein. Part of the rows lack a size; the others show once, few, many or a class for expanded clones.

j_gene: TRBJ1-4
abundance: -
v_gene: TRBV5-1
CDR3aa: CASSSPSTGQLATNEKLFF

j_gene: TRBJ1-6
abundance: -
v_gene: TRBV7-7
CDR3aa: CASSRYNSPLHF

j_gene: TRBJ2-3
abundance: -
v_gene: TRBV9
CDR3aa: CASRGGLEDQSDTQYF

j_gene: TRBJ1-5
abundance: -
v_gene: TRBV19
CDR3aa: CASSRQVNSNQPQHF

j_gene: TRBJ2-1
abundance: -
v_gene: TRBV5-4
CDR3aa: CASTPAPRGNEQFF

j_gene: TRBJ1-1
abundance: -
v_gene: TRBV11-2
CDR3aa: CASSPRGGSSNTEAFF

j_gene: TRBJ2-7
abundance: -
v_gene: TRBV18
CDR3aa: CASSPSRGDRSGEQYF

j_gene: TRBJ2-7
abundance: -
v_gene: TRBV19
CDR3aa: CASSIYGGSEQYF

j_gene: TRBJ2-3
abundance: -
v_gene: TRBV10-1
CDR3aa: CASSETPPRTSGGMSDTQYF

j_gene: TRBJ2-5
abundance: -
v_gene: TRBV30
CDR3aa: CAWIIAGTETQYF

j_gene: TRBJ1-2
abundance: -
v_gene: TRBV7-9
CDR3aa: CASSCWTGGDGYTF

j_gene: TRBJ1-2
abundance: -
v_gene: TRBV19
CDR3aa: CASSYRAYPLLWFNMSNYGYTF

j_gene: TRBJ1-3
abundance: few
v_gene: TRBV7-6
CDR3aa: CASSPRTGVSGNTIYF

j_gene: TRBJ1-2
abundance: few
v_gene: TRBV18
CDR3aa: CASSLPSSGDPKGYTF

j_gene: TRBJ1-1
abundance: -
v_gene: TRBV6-5
CDR3aa: CASSYNRCANTEAFF

j_gene: TRBJ1-3
abundance: -
v_gene: TRBV4-1
CDR3aa: CASSQVVGATGNTIYF

j_gene: TRBJ2-7
abundance: -
v_gene: TRBV6-1
CDR3aa: CASTKGQQNYEQYF

j_gene: TRBJ2-6
abundance: -
v_gene: TRBV19
CDR3aa: CASTGTSTNSGANVLTF

j_gene: TRBJ2-1
abundance: once
v_gene: TRBV6-1
CDR3aa: CASRGARSYNEQFF

j_gene: TRBJ1-2
abundance: -
v_gene: TRBV5-6
CDR3aa: CASSPPQEMGQNRGYTF

j_gene: TRBJ2-2
abundance: -
v_gene: TRBV11-2
CDR3aa: CASSSGLHTGELFF

j_gene: TRBJ1-6
abundance: -
v_gene: TRBV2
CDR3aa: CASMGLDNSPLHF

j_gene: TRBJ2-7
abundance: -
v_gene: TRBV28
CDR3aa: CASSWGRLVNEQYF

j_gene: TRBJ2-3
abundance: -
v_gene: TRBV13
CDR3aa: CASSPTSGGTDTQYF

j_gene: TRBJ2-7
abundance: -
v_gene: TRBV7-9
CDR3aa: CASSLNPYGEIYEQYF

j_gene: TRBJ2-3
abundance: once
v_gene: TRBV5-4
CDR3aa: CASSLAFIGGTKKSTDTQYF

j_gene: TRBJ2-1
abundance: -
v_gene: TRBV28
CDR3aa: CASRLLAGEQFF

j_gene: TRBJ2-5
abundance: -
v_gene: TRBV2
CDR3aa: CASSKSTIRGETQYF

j_gene: TRBJ1-1
abundance: -
v_gene: TRBV6-6
CDR3aa: CASSSVAHSGTEAFF

j_gene: TRBJ1-1
abundance: -
v_gene: TRBV28
CDR3aa: CASSFRDRMRMNTEAFF

j_gene: TRBJ1-2
abundance: -
v_gene: TRBV15
CDR3aa: CATSSEPRDRSDYTF

j_gene: TRBJ2-5
abundance: -
v_gene: TRBV14
CDR3aa: CASSHLDRGEETQYF

j_gene: TRBJ2-1
abundance: -
v_gene: TRBV5-4
CDR3aa: CASSFSHSYNEQFF

j_gene: TRBJ1-5
abundance: -
v_gene: TRBV25-1
CDR3aa: CASSLRPGIDNQPQHF

j_gene: TRBJ1-1
abundance: once
v_gene: TRBV6-4
CDR3aa: CASSPTRGRWDTEAFF

j_gene: TRBJ1-4
abundance: -
v_gene: TRBV5-4
CDR3aa: CASSPTPSRGKEKLFF

j_gene: TRBJ1-6
abundance: -
v_gene: TRBV6-5
CDR3aa: CASRAGGCNSPLHF

j_gene: TRBJ1-2
abundance: -
v_gene: TRBV19
CDR3aa: CASHPGGQTYGYTF

j_gene: TRBJ2-1
abundance: -
v_gene: TRBV4-1
CDR3aa: CASSQDRDRGYNEQFF

j_gene: TRBJ2-2
abundance: -
v_gene: TRBV4-1
CDR3aa: CASSHRTGLRHTGELFF

j_gene: TRBJ1-2
abundance: once
v_gene: TRBV6-5
CDR3aa: CASSYSDRDYGYTF

j_gene: TRBJ1-6
abundance: few
v_gene: TRBV6-1
CDR3aa: CASSGRGSPLHF

j_gene: TRBJ1-1
abundance: -
v_gene: TRBV6-1
CDR3aa: CASSEAGRGFPEAFF

j_gene: TRBJ1-1
abundance: -
v_gene: TRBV5-1
CDR3aa: CASSLDKSMNTEAFF

j_gene: TRBJ2-3
abundance: -
v_gene: TRBV7-9
CDR3aa: CASSLRQRRGGLNTQYF

j_gene: TRBJ2-7
abundance: few
v_gene: TRBV5-5
CDR3aa: CASSLSGLAGGIESYEQYF

j_gene: TRBJ2-7
abundance: -
v_gene: TRBV4-1
CDR3aa: CASSRMTSRYEQYF

j_gene: TRBJ2-1
abundance: -
v_gene: TRBV5-1
CDR3aa: CASSSSLAGGRVEQFF

j_gene: TRBJ2-3
abundance: -
v_gene: TRBV7-2
CDR3aa: CASSPDIDGARDTQYF

j_gene: TRBJ1-3
abundance: -
v_gene: TRBV5-4
CDR3aa: CASSTGTGGQVGNTIYF

j_gene: TRBJ2-7
abundance: -
v_gene: TRBV5-1
CDR3aa: CASSSGQASSYEQYF

j_gene: TRBJ1-5
abundance: -
v_gene: TRBV28
CDR3aa: CASSLGDQGNQPQHF

j_gene: TRBJ2-7
abundance: once
v_gene: TRBV28
CDR3aa: CASSQRWEGGAYEQYF

j_gene: TRBJ1-3
abundance: -
v_gene: TRBV9
CDR3aa: CASSVVPQGGDTIYF

j_gene: TRBJ2-2
abundance: -
v_gene: TRBV2
CDR3aa: CASRPEGGELFF